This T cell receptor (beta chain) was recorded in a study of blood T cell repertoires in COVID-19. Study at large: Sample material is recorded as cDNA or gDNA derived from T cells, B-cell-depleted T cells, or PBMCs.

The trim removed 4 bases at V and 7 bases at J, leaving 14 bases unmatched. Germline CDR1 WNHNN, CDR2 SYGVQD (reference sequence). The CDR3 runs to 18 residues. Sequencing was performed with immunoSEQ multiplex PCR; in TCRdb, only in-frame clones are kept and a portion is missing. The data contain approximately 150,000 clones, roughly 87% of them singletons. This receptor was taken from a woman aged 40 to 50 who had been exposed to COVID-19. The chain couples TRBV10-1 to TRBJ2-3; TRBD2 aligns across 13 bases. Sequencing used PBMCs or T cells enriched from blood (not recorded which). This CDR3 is CASSGSGTSGAFSHTQYF. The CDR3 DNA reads TGCGCCAGCAGTGGATCTGGGACTAGCGGGGCTTTTAGCCATACGCAGTATTTT.